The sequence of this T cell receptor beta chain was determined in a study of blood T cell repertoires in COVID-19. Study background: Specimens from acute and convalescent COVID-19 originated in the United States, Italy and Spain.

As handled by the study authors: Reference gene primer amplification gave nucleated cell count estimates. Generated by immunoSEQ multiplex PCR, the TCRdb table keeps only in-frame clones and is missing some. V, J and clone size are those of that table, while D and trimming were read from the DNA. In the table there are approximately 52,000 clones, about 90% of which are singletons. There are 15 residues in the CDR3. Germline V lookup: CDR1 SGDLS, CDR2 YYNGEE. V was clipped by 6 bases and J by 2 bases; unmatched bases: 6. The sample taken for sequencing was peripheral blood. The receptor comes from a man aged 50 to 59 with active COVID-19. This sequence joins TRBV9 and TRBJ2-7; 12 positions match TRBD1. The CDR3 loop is CASTRGQGATYEQYF. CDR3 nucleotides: TGTGCCAGCACCCGGGGACAGGGGGCAACCTACGAGCAGTACTTC.